This is a list of T cell receptor beta chains from one sample in a study of cytomegalovirus exposure and HLA in healthy donors. TCRdb's copy holds only in-frame clones and misses some; the assay was immunoSEQ multiplex PCR. The sample consists of about 330,000 clones, about 85% of them appearing once. Sequences were obtained from PBMCs. The receptors come from a woman aged 25 to 39 in good health and CMV-seropositive. The CDR3 runs from the conserved cysteine through the conserved F or W. A D gene is named only where the DNA matches it firmly. Some rows have no size entry. The others give once, few or many, or a class for an expanded clone.

J gene | V gene | CDR3 length | clone size | D gene | CDR3 DNA | CDR3 protein
TRBJ1-4 | TRBV30 | 13 | . | . | TGTGCCTGGAGTCACAGGGAAAATGAAAAACTGTTTTTT | CAWSHRENEKLFF
TRBJ1-2 | TRBV30 | 12 | . | . | TGTGCCTGGAAGTGGGCTAACTATGGCTACACCTTC | CAWKWANYGYTF
TRBJ2-7 | TRBV5-1 | 16 | . | . | TGCGCCAGCAGCCCCCGTAGGAAATCGAGCTCCTACGAGCAGTACTTC | CASSPRRKSSSYEQYF
TRBJ2-1 | TRBV9 | 12 | . | . | TGTGCCAGCAGCGTAGACCTGAGTGAGCAGTTCTTC | CASSVDLSEQFF
TRBJ1-2 | TRBV6-5 | 14 | . | . | TGTGCCAGCAGTATCCAATTGGGGGTCTATGGCTACACCTTC | CASSIQLGVYGYTF
TRBJ1-6 | TRBV18 | 16 | once | . | TGTGCCAGCTCTCTTACTGACACAAGGAGAAATTCACCCCTCCACTTT | CASSLTDTRRNSPLHF
TRBJ2-7 | TRBV6-5 | 15 | . | TRBD1 | TGTGCCAGCAGTTACTCGGACAGGGGGCCCTACGAGCAGTACTTC | CASSYSDRGPYEQYF
TRBJ2-1 | TRBV6-6 | 12 | . | . | TGTGCCAGCAGTTACTCGAAGAATGAGCAGTTCTTC | CASSYSKNEQFF
TRBJ2-1 | TRBV15 | 14 | . | . | TGTGCCACCAGCAGGCTCCTAGACAGAAATGAGCAGTTCTTC | CATSRLLDRNEQFF
TRBJ2-5 | TRBV11-3 | 17 | . | TRBD2 | TGTGCCAGCAGCTTGAGACTAGCGGGAGACCTCCAAGAGACCCAGTACTTC | CASSLRLAGDLQETQYF
TRBJ2-5 | TRBV6-1 | 14 | . | TRBD2 | TGTGCCAGCAACCTAGCGGGGGGCCAAGAGACCCAGTACTTC | CASNLAGGQETQYF
TRBJ1-2 | TRBV6-5 | 13 | . | . | TGTGCCAGCAGTTACTCGGAAGTCTATGGCTACACCTTC | CASSYSEVYGYTF
TRBJ1-5 | TRBV6-5 | 13 | few | . | TGTGCCAGCAGTCCTCTATACAATCAGCCCCAGCATTTT | CASSPLYNQPQHF
TRBJ2-7 | TRBV18 | 13 | . | . | TGTGCCAGCTCCCGCGGGGCTTTGGAAGAGCAGTACTTC | CASSRGALEEQYF
TRBJ2-2 | TRBV30 | 14 | few | . | TGTGCCTGGAGGGACGCGAGGGGACCCGGGGAGCTGTTTTTT | CAWRDARGPGELFF
TRBJ2-1 | TRBV5-1 | 17 | . | TRBD2 | TGCGCCAGCAGCTTTGGGGGGGGACCCACCTCCTACAATGAGCAGTTCTTC | CASSFGGGPTSYNEQFF
TRBJ2-5 | TRBV5-4 | 16 | . | TRBD2 | TGTGCCAGCAGCCTCAGACTAGCGGGGGGGCAAGAGACCCAGTACTTC | CASSLRLAGGQETQYF
TRBJ2-7 | TRBV15 | 13 | . | . | TGTGCCACCAGCTTAGTGTTAGGGTACGAGCAGTACTTC | CATSLVLGYEQYF
TRBJ2-2 | TRBV7-2 | 18 | . | . | TGTGCCAGCAGCCTAAATCGGGTGGGACCTAGCCCCACCGGGGAGCTGTTTTTT | CASSLNRVGPSPTGELFF
TRBJ2-6 | TRBV30 | 14 | . | . | TGTGCCTGGGAACAGGGTTTTGGGGCCAACGTCCTGACTTTC | CAWEQGFGANVLTF
TRBJ2-6 | TRBV14 | 17 | . | . | TGTGCCAGCAGCCCCACCAGGCTGGGGGCTGGGGCCAACGTCCTGACTTTC | CASSPTRLGAGANVLTF
TRBJ2-1 | TRBV7-9 | 11 | . | . | TGTGCCAGCAGGGTCACAGAACGAAAGTTCTTC | CASRVTERKFF
TRBJ1-1 | TRBV9 | 13 | . | . | TGTGCCAGCAGCGGCGGGGAGGGGCCTGAAGCTTTCTTT | CASSGGEGPEAFF
TRBJ1-2 | TRBV14 | 15 | once | . | TGTGCCAGCAGCCAGGGGTTCGGGTCTAACTATGGCTACACCTTC | CASSQGFGSNYGYTF